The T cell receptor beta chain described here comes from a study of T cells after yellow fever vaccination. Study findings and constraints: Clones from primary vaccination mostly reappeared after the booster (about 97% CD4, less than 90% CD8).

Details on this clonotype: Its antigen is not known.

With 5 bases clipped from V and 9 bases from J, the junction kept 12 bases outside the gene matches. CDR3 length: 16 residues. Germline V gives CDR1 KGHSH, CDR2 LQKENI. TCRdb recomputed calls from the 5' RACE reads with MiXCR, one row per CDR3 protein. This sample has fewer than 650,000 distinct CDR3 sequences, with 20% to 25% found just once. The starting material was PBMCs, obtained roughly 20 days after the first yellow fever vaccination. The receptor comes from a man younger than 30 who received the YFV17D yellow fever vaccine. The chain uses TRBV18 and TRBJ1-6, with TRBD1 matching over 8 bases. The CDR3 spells CASSARTGTQFSPLHF. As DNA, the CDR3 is TGTGCCAGCTCAGCTCGGACAGGGACCCAATTTTCACCCCTCCACTTT.